Listed here are 3 T cell receptor beta chains from one sample, sequenced in a study of beta chain features in type 1 diabetes. Their cognate antigens are unknown. Study-wide findings and caveats: Researchers report that Type 1 diabetes patients had moderately but significantly shorter TCRB CDR3s across all four CD4+ subsets.

Reverse transcription of all isolated RNA meant that expressed TCRB transcripts were sequenced. Measured with immunoSEQ multiplex PCR; TCRdb has only the in-frame clones, and not every one. This sample yields about 130,000 clones, of which 9% are seen a single time; about 0.7% belongs to the top ten. The sequencing input was central memory CD4+ T cells from blood. The source is a man younger than 45 with type 1 diabetes.

This clone was counted only a few times. The chain combines TRBV29-1 with TRBJ1-1; 9 bases align to TRBD1. Unmatched junction bases numbered 7, after V lost 8 bases and J lost 6 bases. From germline, CDR1 is SQVTM and CDR2 ANQGSEA. This CDR3 has 12 residues. For the CDR3, the DNA is TGCAGCCTACAGGGGGCGGGCGCTGAAGCTTTCTTT. This gives the protein CSLQGAGAEAFF.

This clone was counted only a few times. CDR3: CASTGGGYEQYF. The DNA of the CDR3 is TGTGCCTCTACGGGAGGGGGCTACGAGCAGTACTTC. This chain connects TRBV30 to TRBJ2-7; 8 bases align to TRBD2. Germline V gene lookup returns CDR1 GTSNPN and CDR2 SVGIG (reference sequence). The CDR3 is 12 residues long. Trimming cost V 7 bases and J 3 bases; bases outside gene matches: 5.

The chain links TRBV28 to TRBJ1-6, with D possibly matching TRBD1 (6 bases). The germline V and J ends were trimmed by 3 bases and 7 bases, with 10 bases remaining between them. The CDR3 covers 14 residues. Germline-derived CDR1 and CDR2 are MDHEN and SYDVKM. CDR3 in DNA: TGTGCCAGCAGTTTGGGGGCCAGAAATTCACCCCTCCACTTT. Translating gives CASSLGARNSPLHF.